The rows below give T cell receptor beta chains drawn from one sample of a study of human T cells and chemical hapten exposure. TCRdb fed the RACE reads into MiXCR, producing one record per CDR3 protein. Among over 300,000 distinct CDR3 sequences listed, 4.5% to 6% were seen once. Sequencing used whole blood, obtained in connection with sensitization to the hapten diphenylcyclopropenone (DPC). The source is a woman aged 50 to 65 with alopecia areata. Some clones in this sample may be carry-over from other donors' samples. Both conserved end residues are part of each CDR3. D genes are given only for firm matches. Size is omitted from some rows. Given values are once, few, many or a class for expanded clones.

d_gene: .; j_gene: TRBJ2-7; v_gene: TRBV2; abundance: many; CDR3nt: TGTGCCAGCACGGGGCAGGCCTCGGACGAGCAGTACTTC; CDR3aa: CASTGQASDEQYF
d_gene: .; j_gene: TRBJ2-2; v_gene: TRBV12-3/TRBV12-4; abundance: few; CDR3nt: TGTGCCAGCAGTTTAATGATCTCCGGGGAGCTGTTTTTT; CDR3aa: CASSLMISGELFF
d_gene: .; j_gene: TRBJ2-1; v_gene: TRBV5-1; abundance: many; CDR3nt: TGCGCCAGCAGCTTTGGTTCAACCGGGCATGAGCAGTTCTTC; CDR3aa: CASSFGSTGHEQFF
d_gene: .; j_gene: TRBJ2-7; v_gene: TRBV12-3/TRBV12-4; abundance: many; CDR3nt: TGTGCCAGCAGTTTAGGGTTGGGCGAGCAGTACTTC; CDR3aa: CASSLGLGEQYF
d_gene: .; j_gene: TRBJ2-1; v_gene: TRBV7-2; abundance: few; CDR3nt: TGTGCCAGCAGCCCCGGACTAACCGACAATGAGCAGTTCTTC; CDR3aa: CASSPGLTDNEQFF
d_gene: .; j_gene: TRBJ1-2; v_gene: TRBV6-1; abundance: .; CDR3nt: TGTGCCAGCAGTGAAGGGGGCGCATTCGTTTTTTATGGCTACACCTTC; CDR3aa: CASSEGGAFVFYGYTF
d_gene: TRBD2; j_gene: TRBJ2-1; v_gene: TRBV7-3; abundance: few; CDR3nt: TGTGCCACTGGGACTAGCGGGGTCACCCACATAGTGAATGAGCAGTTCTTC; CDR3aa: CATGTSGVTHIVNEQFF
d_gene: TRBD1; j_gene: TRBJ2-5; v_gene: TRBV5-1; abundance: .; CDR3nt: TGCGCCAGCAGCTCCGTCCCGGGACAGGCCCAAGAGACCCAGTACTTC; CDR3aa: CASSSVPGQAQETQYF
d_gene: TRBD1; j_gene: TRBJ2-7; v_gene: TRBV20-1; abundance: many; CDR3nt: TGCAGTGCTAGATCTTCCCGAAGGACAGGGCCCTACGAGCAGTACTTC; CDR3aa: CSARSSRRTGPYEQYF
d_gene: .; j_gene: TRBJ1-2; v_gene: TRBV12-3/TRBV12-4; abundance: .; CDR3nt: TGTGCCAGCAGTTTAGGCAGGGTGGAAGGCTACACCTTC; CDR3aa: CASSLGRVEGYTF
d_gene: .; j_gene: TRBJ2-2; v_gene: TRBV5-1; abundance: few; CDR3nt: TGCGCCAGCGCCTGGGACACCGGGGAGCTGTTTTTT; CDR3aa: CASAWDTGELFF
d_gene: TRBD2; j_gene: TRBJ2-2; v_gene: TRBV4-1; abundance: many; CDR3nt: TGCGCCAGCAGCCAAGAGGAGCGGGGGGGCCCTACCGGGGAGCTGTTTTTT; CDR3aa: CASSQEERGGPTGELFF
d_gene: TRBD1; j_gene: TRBJ1-1; v_gene: TRBV20-1; abundance: .; CDR3nt: TGCAGTGCTAGAGGGGGGACAGGGCTCACTGAAGCTTTCTTT; CDR3aa: CSARGGTGLTEAFF
d_gene: TRBD1; j_gene: TRBJ1-1; v_gene: TRBV11-2; abundance: few; CDR3nt: TGTGCCAGCAGCTTTACAGGGGGAGCATCTGAAGCTTTCTTT; CDR3aa: CASSFTGGASEAFF
d_gene: .; j_gene: TRBJ2-5; v_gene: TRBV3-1; abundance: .; CDR3nt: TGTGCCAGCAGCCCCCCACTTTTGCTTCAAGAGACCCAGTACTTC; CDR3aa: CASSPPLLLQETQYF
d_gene: .; j_gene: TRBJ2-3; v_gene: TRBV11-2; abundance: many; CDR3nt: TGTGCCAGCAGCTTAGATCCAGGTGGAGATACGCAGTATTTT; CDR3aa: CASSLDPGGDTQYF
d_gene: .; j_gene: TRBJ1-5; v_gene: TRBV5-1; abundance: .; CDR3nt: TGCGCCAGCAGCTTGGGCGACAGAAATAGCAATCAGCCCCAGCATTTT; CDR3aa: CASSLGDRNSNQPQHF
d_gene: TRBD1; j_gene: TRBJ2-7; v_gene: TRBV28; abundance: .; CDR3nt: TGTGCCACCGGAAAAGGGACAGGGGGCTCCTACGAGCAGTACTTC; CDR3aa: CATGKGTGGSYEQYF
d_gene: TRBD1; j_gene: TRBJ1-1; v_gene: TRBV7-2; abundance: .; CDR3nt: TGTGCCAGCAGCGAGGGGGCAGGATTGAACACTGAAGCTTTCTTT; CDR3aa: CASSEGAGLNTEAFF
d_gene: TRBD2; j_gene: TRBJ2-3; v_gene: TRBV5-1; abundance: many; CDR3nt: TGCGCCAGCAGCACGGGACTAGCGGGAGCGGGAGATACGCAGTATTTT; CDR3aa: CASSTGLAGAGDTQYF
d_gene: .; j_gene: TRBJ1-3; v_gene: TRBV20-1; abundance: many; CDR3nt: TGCAGTGCTAGTACACCTGGAAACACCATATATTTT; CDR3aa: CSASTPGNTIYF
d_gene: .; j_gene: TRBJ1-1; v_gene: TRBV9; abundance: many; CDR3nt: TGTGCCAGCAGCGCACTGGGGAACTTGAACACTGAAGCTTTCTTT; CDR3aa: CASSALGNLNTEAFF
d_gene: .; j_gene: TRBJ2-3; v_gene: TRBV12-3/TRBV12-4; abundance: .; CDR3nt: TGTGCCAGCAGTTTATCACTTAACACAGATACGCAGTATTTT; CDR3aa: CASSLSLNTDTQYF
d_gene: .; j_gene: TRBJ1-4; v_gene: TRBV3-1; abundance: many; CDR3nt: TGTGCCAGCAGCCTGCGACGCTGGGGGCTTGGTGAAAAACTGTTTTTT; CDR3aa: CASSLRRWGLGEKLFF
d_gene: TRBD2; j_gene: TRBJ2-1; v_gene: TRBV3-1; abundance: many; CDR3nt: TGTGCCAGCAGCGGTCTAGCGGGCCTTCTCCAGGATGAGCAGTTCTTC; CDR3aa: CASSGLAGLLQDEQFF